A single sample is the source of the 2 T cell receptor beta chains below, sequenced in a study of T cell changes during pregnancy in multiple sclerosis. The protocol was immunoSEQ multiplex PCR, while the TCRdb copy is restricted to in-frame clones and leaves out a portion. Of about 50,000 clones in the sample, around 93% were seen once. The sample consisted of CD8+ T cells from peripheral blood mononuclear cells, taken in the first trimester of pregnancy. These receptor sequences come from a female donor with multiple sclerosis, enrolled in a pregnancy study.

V is TRBV28 and J is TRBJ1-1, with D possibly being TRBD1 (6 bases). This CDR3 spans 16 amino acids. Trimming stripped 4 bases from V and 0 bases from J, with 15 bases between. CDR1 MDHEN and CDR2 SYDVKM come from the germline V gene. CDR3 in amino acids: CASSSPPTGLNTEAFF. CDR3 DNA: TGTGCCAGCAGTTCCCCACCGACAGGCTTGAACACTGAAGCTTTCTTT.

J is TRBJ2-7 and V is TRBV19, with 10 bases matching TRBD2. J gave up 4 bases and V 9 bases, and 9 bases lay outside the gene matches. The CDR3 is 14 amino acids. Germline CDR1 is LNHDA and CDR2 is SQIVND (reference sequence). CDR3: CASASGTSDYEQYF. In nucleotides, the CDR3 is TGTGCCAGCGCTTCCGGGACTAGCGATTACGAGCAGTACTTC.